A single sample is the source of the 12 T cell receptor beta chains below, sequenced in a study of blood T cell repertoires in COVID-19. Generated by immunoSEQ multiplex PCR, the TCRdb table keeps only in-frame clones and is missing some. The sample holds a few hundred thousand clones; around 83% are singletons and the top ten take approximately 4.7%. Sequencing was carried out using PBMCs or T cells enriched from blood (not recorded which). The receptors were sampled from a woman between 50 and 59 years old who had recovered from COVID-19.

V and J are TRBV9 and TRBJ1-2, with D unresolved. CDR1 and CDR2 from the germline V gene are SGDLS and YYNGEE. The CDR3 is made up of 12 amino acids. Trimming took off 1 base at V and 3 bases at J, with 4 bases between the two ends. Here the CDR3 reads CASSVSDYGYTF. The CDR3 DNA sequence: TGTGCCAGCAGCGTATCCGACTATGGCTACACCTTC.

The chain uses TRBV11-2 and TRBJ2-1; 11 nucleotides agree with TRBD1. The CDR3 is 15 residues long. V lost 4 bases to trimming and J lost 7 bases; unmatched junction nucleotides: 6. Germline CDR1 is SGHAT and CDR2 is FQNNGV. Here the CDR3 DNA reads TGTGCCAGCAGCTCCGGGACAGGGGGAAGGAATGAGCAGTTCTTC. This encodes CASSSGTGGRNEQFF.

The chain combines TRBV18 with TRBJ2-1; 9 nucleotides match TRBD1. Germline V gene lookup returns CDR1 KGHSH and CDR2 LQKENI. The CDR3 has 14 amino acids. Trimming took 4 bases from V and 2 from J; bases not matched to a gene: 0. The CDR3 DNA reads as TGTGCCAGCTCACGGGACAGGGCCTACAATGAGCAGTTCTTC. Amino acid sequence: CASSRDRAYNEQFF.

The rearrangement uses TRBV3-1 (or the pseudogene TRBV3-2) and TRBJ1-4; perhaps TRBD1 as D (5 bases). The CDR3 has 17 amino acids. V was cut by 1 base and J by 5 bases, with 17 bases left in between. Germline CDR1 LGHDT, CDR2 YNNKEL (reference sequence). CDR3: CASSQASDSLTNEKLFF. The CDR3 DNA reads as TGTGCCAGCAGCCAAGCCTCTGACAGTCTTACGAATGAAAAACTGTTTTTT.

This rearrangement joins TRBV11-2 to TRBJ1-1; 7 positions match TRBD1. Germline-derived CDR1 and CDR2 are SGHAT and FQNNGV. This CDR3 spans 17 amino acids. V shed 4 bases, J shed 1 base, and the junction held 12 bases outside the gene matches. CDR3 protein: CASSSLGQVGTNTEAFF. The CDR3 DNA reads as TGTGCCAGCAGCTCCCTCGGACAGGTTGGGACGAACACTGAAGCTTTCTTT.

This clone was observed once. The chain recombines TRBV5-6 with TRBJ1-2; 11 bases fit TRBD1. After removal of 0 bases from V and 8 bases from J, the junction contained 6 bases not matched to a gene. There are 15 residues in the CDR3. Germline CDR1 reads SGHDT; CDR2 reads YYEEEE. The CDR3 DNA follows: TGTGCCAGCAGCTTGGAATGGACAGGGGGCAGCGGCTACACCTTC. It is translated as CASSLEWTGGSGYTF. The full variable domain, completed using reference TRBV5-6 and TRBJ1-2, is DAGVTQSPTHLIKTRGQQVTLRCSPKSGHDTVSWYQQALGQGPQFIFQYYEEEERQRGNFPDRFSGHQFPNYSSELNVNALLLGDSALYLCASSLEWTGGSGYTFGSGTRLTVV.

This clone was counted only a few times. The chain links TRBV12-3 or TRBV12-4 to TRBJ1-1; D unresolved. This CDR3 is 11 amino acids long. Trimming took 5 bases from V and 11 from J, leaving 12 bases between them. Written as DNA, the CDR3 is TGTGCCAGCAGTCAAAATGCGGGTGCTTTCTTT. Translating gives CASSQNAGAFF.

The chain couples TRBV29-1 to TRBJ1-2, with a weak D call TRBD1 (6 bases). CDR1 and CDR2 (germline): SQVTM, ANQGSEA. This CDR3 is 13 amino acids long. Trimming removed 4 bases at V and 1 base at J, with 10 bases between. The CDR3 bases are TGCAGCGTTGCAGGACAGAATAACTATGGCTACACCTTC. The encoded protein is CSVAGQNNYGYTF.

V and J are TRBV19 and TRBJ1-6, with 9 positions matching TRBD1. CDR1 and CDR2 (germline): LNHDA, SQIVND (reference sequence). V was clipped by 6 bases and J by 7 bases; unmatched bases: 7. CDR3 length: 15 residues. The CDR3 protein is CASRPAGTGNSPLHF. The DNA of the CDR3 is TGTGCCAGTAGACCTGCCGGGACAGGGAATTCACCCCTCCACTTT.

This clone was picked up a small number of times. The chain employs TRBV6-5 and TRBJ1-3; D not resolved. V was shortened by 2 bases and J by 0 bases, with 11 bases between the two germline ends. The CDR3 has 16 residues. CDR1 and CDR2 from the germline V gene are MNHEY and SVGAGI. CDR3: CASSYEGLASGNTIYF. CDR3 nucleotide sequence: TGTGCCAGCAGTTACGAGGGCCTCGCCTCTGGAAACACCATATATTTT.

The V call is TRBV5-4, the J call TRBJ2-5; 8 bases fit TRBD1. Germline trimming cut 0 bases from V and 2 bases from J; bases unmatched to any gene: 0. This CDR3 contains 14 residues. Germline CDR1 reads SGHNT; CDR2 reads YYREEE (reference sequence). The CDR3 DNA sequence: TGTGCCAGCAGCTTGGGACAGGGGCAAGAGACCCAGTACTTC. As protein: CASSLGQGQETQYF. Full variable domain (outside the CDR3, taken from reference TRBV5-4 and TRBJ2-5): ETGVTQSPTHLIKTRGQQVTLRCSSQSGHNTVSWYQQALGQGPQFIFQYYREEENGRGNFPPRFSGLQFPNYSSELNVNALELDDSALYLCASSLGQGQETQYFGPGTRLLVL.

The CDR3 region has the DNA TGCAGCGTTTCCGGACAGGGTAACGAAAAACTGTTTTTT. Translating it yields CSVSGQGNEKLFF. The chain is built from TRBV29-1 and TRBJ1-4; 8 bases agree with TRBD1. The germline V gene has CDR1 SQVTM and CDR2 ANQGSEA. The CDR3 covers 13 residues. With 5 bases clipped from V and 8 bases from J, the junction kept 7 bases outside the gene matches.